These T cell receptor beta chains were read from a single sample in a study of T-cell reconstitution after alpha-beta-depleted transplantation in children. TCRdb used MiXCR to reprocess the PCR reads, holding one entry per CDR3 protein. This sample carries a few hundred thousand distinct CDR3 sequences, around an eighth of them seen once, and the ten largest clones take less than 6.5%. Sequencing used PBMCs from the stem cell graft donor, obtained from the stem cell graft. These TCRs come from a human donor who donated a stem cell graft to a child with combined immunodeficiency. Both conserved end residues are part of each CDR3. A D gene is named only where the DNA matches it firmly. Rows give clone size only sometimes, using once, few, many, or a class for an expanded clone.

>TRBJ1-2|NA|NA|TRBV29-1
CSVETGTVYGYTF
TGCAGCGTGGAGACCGGGACGGTCTATGGCTACACCTTC
>TRBJ2-2|NA|NA|TRBV12-3/TRBV12-4
CASPLGPGTWELFF
TGTGCCAGCCCTCTCGGTCCTGGCACCTGGGAGCTGTTTTTT
>TRBJ2-6|many|NA|TRBV12-3/TRBV12-4
CASTRDGLPGANVLTF
TGTGCCAGCACCCGAGATGGACTCCCTGGGGCCAACGTCCTGACTTTC
>TRBJ2-7|few|TRBD1|TRBV20-1
CSAELGTGHYEQYF
TGCAGTGCGGAGCTGGGGACAGGGCACTACGAGCAGTACTTC
>TRBJ1-1|many|NA|TRBV12-3/TRBV12-4
CASSYRTENTEAFF
TGTGCCAGCAGTTACAGGACAGAGAACACTGAAGCTTTCTTT
>TRBJ2-7|NA|NA|TRBV29-1
CSVAIPGRTYEQYF
TGCAGCGTTGCCATCCCCGGACGGACCTACGAGCAGTACTTC
>TRBJ2-1|NA|NA|TRBV4-2
CASSQDLSGEQFF
TGTGCCAGCAGCCAAGACCTCTCGGGTGAGCAGTTCTTC
>TRBJ2-2|many|NA|TRBV5-1
CASSGGTGELFF
TGCGCCAGCAGCGGTGGCACCGGGGAGCTGTTTTTT
>TRBJ2-1|few|NA|TRBV30
CAWRPRLRYEQFF
TGTGCCTGGAGGCCCCGCTTACGCTATGAGCAGTTCTTC
>TRBJ1-1|NA|TRBD1|TRBV20-1
CSAFGQVNTEAFF
TGCAGTGCCTTCGGACAGGTAAACACTGAAGCTTTCTTT
>TRBJ1-2|NA|TRBD1|TRBV5-6
CASSLGTDYNYGYTF
TGTGCCAGCAGCCTAGGGACAGACTATAACTATGGCTACACCTTC
>TRBJ2-7|NA|NA|TRBV20-1
CSASRRSGLAYEQYF
TGCAGTGCTAGTAGGAGAAGCGGGCTCGCCTACGAGCAGTACTTC
>TRBJ1-4|NA|NA|TRBV5-5
CASRINTATNEKLFF
TGTGCCAGCAGAATAAACACTGCAACTAATGAAAAACTGTTTTTT
>TRBJ2-1|once|NA|TRBV12-3/TRBV12-4
CASCLVIPWTSSSYNEQFF
TGTGCCAGCTGTTTAGTTATTCCGTGGACTTCAAGCTCCTACAATGAGCAGTTCTTC
>TRBJ2-7|NA|NA|TRBV4-1
CASSHYAGTNSYEQYF
TGCGCCAGCAGCCACTACGCCGGGACAAACTCCTACGAGCAGTACTTC
>TRBJ2-4|few|NA|TRBV12-3/TRBV12-4
CASSFGTSKNIQYF
TGTGCCAGCAGTTTTGGGACGAGCAAAAACATTCAGTACTTC
>TRBJ2-7|many|TRBD2|TRBV6-5
CASSYSPGGGRSSYEQYF
TGTGCCAGCAGTTACTCGCCCGGCGGCGGGAGAAGCTCCTACGAGCAGTACTTC
>TRBJ2-3|few|TRBD2|TRBV27
CASSLSGLVLTDTQYF
TGTGCCAGCAGTTTATCGGGACTAGTCTTGACAGATACGCAGTATTTT
>TRBJ2-7|many|NA|TRBV12-3/TRBV12-4
CASSPRTVYEQYF
TGTGCCAGCAGTCCCCGGACAGTTTACGAGCAGTACTTC
>TRBJ2-5|NA|NA|TRBV2
CASTGTKYQETQYF
TGTGCCAGCACCGGGACCAAGTACCAAGAGACCCAGTACTTC
>TRBJ2-3|many|TRBD2|TRBV24-1
CATSETSGRGDTQYF
TGTGCCACCAGTGAGACTAGCGGGAGGGGGGATACGCAGTATTTT
>TRBJ2-5|NA|TRBD1|TRBV20-1
CSAQGARPPIKETQYF
TGCAGTGCCCAGGGGGCGCGACCCCCCATTAAAGAGACCCAGTACTTC
>TRBJ2-7|few|NA|TRBV10-3
CAISDPGHQEQYF
TGTGCCATCAGTGACCCGGGACATCAGGAGCAGTACTTC
>TRBJ2-7|NA|TRBD2|TRBV6-1
CASSRRSGRARNEQYF
TGTGCCAGCAGTCGACGTAGCGGGAGGGCCAGGAACGAGCAGTACTTC
>TRBJ2-7|NA|NA|TRBV18
CASSPTTDSEQYF
TGTGCCAGCTCACCCACGACCGACTCGGAGCAGTACTTC
>TRBJ2-2|NA|TRBD2|TRBV12-3/TRBV12-4
CASSRPGLAGFGELFF
TGTGCCAGCAGTCGACCGGGACTAGCGGGGTTCGGGGAGCTGTTTTTT
>TRBJ1-3|NA|TRBD1|TRBV20-1
CSAEQGGRGNTIYF
TGCAGTGCTGAACAAGGGGGCCGGGGAAACACCATATATTTT
>TRBJ1-2|NA|NA|TRBV24-1
CATSDGGPDGVYGYTF
TGTGCCACCAGTGACGGGGGGCCGGACGGGGTCTATGGCTACACCTTC
>TRBJ1-5|NA|NA|TRBV19
CASSIGRRVLWQPQHF
TGTGCCAGTAGTATAGGACGGCGAGTCCTTTGGCAGCCCCAGCATTTT
>TRBJ2-7|many|NA|TRBV24-1
CATSDLGKGSGEQYF
TGTGCCACCAGTGACCTTGGAAAGGGATCAGGAGAGCAGTACTTC
>TRBJ2-6|few|TRBD1|TRBV5-1
CASSDRGSGANVLTF
TGCGCCAGCAGCGACAGGGGCTCTGGGGCCAACGTCCTGACTTTC
>TRBJ1-5|few|TRBD1|TRBV4-2
CASSLDDRGQNTQHF
TGTGCCAGCAGCCTGGATGACAGGGGACAGAATACTCAGCATTTT
>TRBJ2-7|many|NA|TRBV30
CAWRPRDSTMEQYF
TGTGCCTGGAGGCCCCGGGACTCCACGATGGAGCAGTACTTC
>TRBJ1-3|many|NA|TRBV27
CASSLRRDSRSGNTIYF
TGTGCCAGCAGTTTAAGGAGGGACTCCCGCTCTGGAAACACCATATATTTT
>TRBJ1-2|many|NA|TRBV20-1
CSARTLQGSFSGYTF
TGCAGTGCTAGGACCTTACAGGGATCTTTTTCTGGCTACACCTTC
>TRBJ2-1|NA|TRBD2|TRBV9
CASSVSGGAWNEQFF
TGTGCCAGCAGCGTTAGCGGGGGGGCTTGGAATGAGCAGTTCTTC
>TRBJ2-1|many|NA|TRBV4-3
CASSRGADSYNEQFF
TGCGCCAGCAGCCGAGGAGCAGACTCCTACAATGAGCAGTTCTTC
>TRBJ2-7|NA|NA|TRBV7-2
CASSLRDLTYEQYF
TGTGCCAGCAGCTTAAGGGACCTGACCTACGAGCAGTACTTC
>TRBJ2-3|few|NA|TRBV7-9
CASSLIGADTQYF
TGTGCCAGCAGCTTAATCGGGGCAGATACGCAGTATTTT
>TRBJ1-5|NA|NA|TRBV28
CASSFLQYSNQPQHF
TGTGCCAGCAGTTTCCTACAGTATAGCAATCAGCCCCAGCATTTT
>TRBJ2-7|NA|TRBD2|TRBV20-1
CSARDLTGGINEQYF
TGCAGTGCTAGAGATTTAACGGGGGGGATAAACGAGCAGTACTTC
>TRBJ2-2|few|NA|TRBV10-3
CAIRYTSNTGELFF
TGTGCCATCAGATATACTTCGAACACCGGGGAGCTGTTTTTT
>TRBJ2-3|many|TRBD1|TRBV5-1
CASTKQGGTDTQYF
TGCGCCAGCACCAAACAGGGGGGCACAGATACGCAGTATTTT
>TRBJ2-1|many|NA|TRBV7-6
CASSLAGVGDYNEQFF
TGTGCCAGCAGCTTAGCAGGAGTAGGGGACTACAATGAGCAGTTCTTC
>TRBJ1-1|NA|NA|TRBV24-1
CATRSGDSNTEAFF
TGTGCCACCAGGAGTGGGGACTCGAACACTGAAGCTTTCTTT
>TRBJ2-1|few|NA|TRBV10-2
CASTSFRDFPYNEQFF
TGCGCCAGCACCTCCTTTAGGGATTTCCCCTACAATGAGCAGTTCTTC
>TRBJ2-1|NA|TRBD2|TRBV11-1
CASRAGGPYNEQFF
TGTGCCAGCAGGGCGGGAGGGCCCTACAATGAGCAGTTCTTC
>TRBJ1-6|NA|TRBD1|TRBV7-6
CASSAGTGAFSSYNSPLHF
TGTGCCAGCAGCGCCGGGACAGGGGCCTTTAGCTCCTATAATTCACCCCTCCACTTT
>TRBJ2-7|few|TRBD2|TRBV20-1
CSATKREGIYEQYF
TGCAGTGCTACAAAGCGGGAGGGGATCTACGAGCAGTACTTC
>TRBJ1-3|NA|NA|TRBV12-3/TRBV12-4
CASSFGGSLRNTIYF
TGTGCCAGCAGTTTTGGCGGAAGCTTAAGAAACACCATATATTTT
>TRBJ2-3|many|NA|TRBV6-2/TRBV6-3
CASSYIDTQYF
TGTGCCAGCAGTTACATCGATACGCAGTATTTT
>TRBJ1-1|many|NA|TRBV9
CASSPREVVGNTEAFF
TGTGCCAGCAGCCCCCGGGAGGTAGTAGGAAACACTGAAGCTTTCTTT
>TRBJ2-5|NA|TRBD2|TRBV3-1
CASSQDVGGLRTQYF
TGTGCCAGCAGCCAAGACGTGGGGGGACTAAGGACCCAGTACTTC
>TRBJ1-3|many|TRBD1|TRBV30
CASTRQGLTNTIYF
TGTGCCTCCACGAGACAGGGATTGACAAACACCATATATTTT
>TRBJ2-1|few|TRBD2|TRBV12-3/TRBV12-4
CASSLRTSGGAEQFF
TGTGCCAGCAGTTTACGGACTAGCGGGGGGGCTGAGCAGTTCTTC
>TRBJ2-5|few|NA|TRBV5-1
CASSRRDLLGGETQYF
TGCGCCAGCAGCAGAAGGGACTTGCTGGGAGGAGAGACCCAGTACTTC
>TRBJ1-1|few|NA|TRBV20-1
CSAPRGNTEAFF
TGCAGTGCTCCCAGGGGGAACACTGAAGCTTTCTTT